This is a list of T cell receptor beta chains from one sample in a study of blood T cells in healthy people across ages. MiXCR was run by TCRdb on the 5' RACE reads, yielding one entry per CDR3 protein. This table has over 1,200,000 distinct CDR3 sequences, roughly 60% appearing once. The material sequenced was blood. These receptors came from a man aged 18 to 35 in good health. Both conserved end residues are part of each CDR3. D genes are given only for firm matches. The size of a clone is reported for some rows only, either as once, few or many, or as a class for expanded clones.

d_gene	j_gene	abundance	v_gene	CDR3aa	CDR3nt
NA	TRBJ1-2	NA	TRBV5-8	CASSLVERVYGYTF	TGTGCCAGCAGCTTGGTGGAGAGAGTCTATGGCTACACCTTC
TRBD1	TRBJ1-1	few	TRBV2	CASSGTGITEAFF	TGTGCCAGCAGTGGGACAGGGATCACTGAAGCTTTCTTT
NA	TRBJ1-2	NA	TRBV28	CATKTNDGVYGYTF	TGTGCCACCAAGACTAACGACGGAGTCTATGGCTACACCTTC
TRBD2	TRBJ2-7	NA	TRBV7-2	CASGHNGGATYEQYF	TGTGCCAGCGGTCATAACGGGGGGGCGACCTACGAGCAGTACTTC
TRBD1	TRBJ1-2	NA	TRBV20-1	CSGLGQGDYGYTF	TGCAGTGGATTGGGACAGGGTGACTATGGCTACACCTTC
TRBD1	TRBJ2-1	NA	TRBV13	CVSSLVDRGENEQFF	TGTGTCAGCAGCTTAGTGGACAGGGGCGAGAATGAGCAGTTCTTC
NA	TRBJ2-1	NA	TRBV7-9	CASSFGRLTSNEQFF	TGTGCCAGCAGCTTCGGAAGGCTTACCAGCAATGAGCAGTTCTTC
NA	TRBJ2-5	NA	TRBV7-8	CACSPYQETQYF	TGTGCCTGCAGCCCTTACCAAGAGACCCAGTACTTC
TRBD1	TRBJ2-7	NA	TRBV28	CASSPPRGTGSYEQYF	TGTGCCAGCAGCCCTCCTCGTGGGACAGGGAGCTACGAGCAGTACTTC
NA	TRBJ2-2	NA	TRBV7-3	CASSFTRNTGELFF	TGTGCCAGCAGCTTCACAAGGAACACCGGGGAGCTGTTTTTT
NA	TRBJ2-3	NA	TRBV27	CASSFFDGSKGTQYF	TGTGCCAGCAGTTTTTTTGATGGAAGCAAGGGTACGCAGTATTTT
TRBD2	TRBJ2-3	NA	TRBV6-5	CASSCQAAGESDTQYF	TGTGCCAGCAGTTGTCAAGCAGCGGGGGAGTCAGATACGCAGTATTTT
TRBD2	TRBJ2-1	NA	TRBV7-9	CASSLGGLDVEQFF	TGTGCCAGCAGCTTAGGAGGACTAGATGTTGAGCAGTTCTTC
TRBD1	TRBJ2-1	NA	TRBV12-3/TRBV12-4	CASNPTGQGNRDEQFF	TGTGCCAGCAATCCCACGGGACAGGGTAACAGGGATGAGCAGTTCTTC
NA	TRBJ2-2	few	TRBV6-2/TRBV6-3	CASRPIKGPGELFF	TGTGCCAGCAGACCTATAAAGGGCCCCGGGGAGCTGTTTTTT
NA	TRBJ2-2	NA	TRBV25-1	CASSDGRANTGELFF	TGTGCCAGCAGTGATGGGCGTGCGAACACCGGGGAGCTGTTTTTT
NA	TRBJ1-2	few	TRBV28	CASREQRNYGYTF	TGTGCCAGCAGGGAACAGCGAAACTATGGCTACACCTTC
TRBD2	TRBJ2-7	NA	TRBV10-3	CAIAEARLAGEGGEQYF	TGTGCCATTGCCGAGGCCAGACTAGCGGGAGAGGGTGGTGAGCAGTACTTC
NA	TRBJ1-4	NA	TRBV2	CASSGSRGASGEKLFF	TGTGCCAGCAGTGGAAGTCGGGGGGCTAGTGGTGAAAAACTGTTTTTT
NA	TRBJ2-1	NA	TRBV11-2	CASSLVPGTNEQFF	TGTGCCAGCAGCTTAGTTCCAGGGACCAATGAGCAGTTCTTC
NA	TRBJ2-7	few	TRBV4-3	CASSQAVFYEQYF	TGCGCCAGCAGCCAAGCGGTTTTCTACGAGCAGTACTTC
NA	TRBJ2-1	few	TRBV12-3/TRBV12-4	CASLADSYNEQFF	TGTGCCAGCCTCGCGGACTCCTACAATGAGCAGTTCTTC
NA	TRBJ2-2	NA	TRBV6-4	CASSYVSGSTGELFF	TGTGCCAGCAGTTATGTGTCGGGGTCCACCGGGGAGCTGTTTTTT
TRBD1	TRBJ2-5	NA	TRBV24-1	CATSDPRDSNQETQYF	TGTGCCACCAGTGACCCCCGGGACAGCAACCAAGAGACCCAGTACTTC
NA	TRBJ2-5	once	TRBV29-1	CSAGAETQYF	TGCAGCGCCGGGGCGGAGACCCAGTACTTC
TRBD1	TRBJ1-1	NA	TRBV20-1	CSAQPTGTTEAFF	TGCAGTGCTCAGCCGACAGGGACCACTGAAGCTTTCTTT
NA	TRBJ1-4	NA	TRBV5-1	CASSLEGRRANEKLFF	TGCGCCAGCAGCTTGGAGGGGCGCAGGGCAAATGAAAAACTGTTTTTT
NA	TRBJ2-7	NA	TRBV4-2	CASSQQTSSYEQYF	TGTGCCAGCAGCCAACAGACTTCCTCCTACGAGCAGTACTTC
TRBD1	TRBJ1-5	once	TRBV2	CASKGDSANQPQHF	TGTGCCAGCAAAGGGGACAGTGCTAATCAGCCCCAGCATTTT